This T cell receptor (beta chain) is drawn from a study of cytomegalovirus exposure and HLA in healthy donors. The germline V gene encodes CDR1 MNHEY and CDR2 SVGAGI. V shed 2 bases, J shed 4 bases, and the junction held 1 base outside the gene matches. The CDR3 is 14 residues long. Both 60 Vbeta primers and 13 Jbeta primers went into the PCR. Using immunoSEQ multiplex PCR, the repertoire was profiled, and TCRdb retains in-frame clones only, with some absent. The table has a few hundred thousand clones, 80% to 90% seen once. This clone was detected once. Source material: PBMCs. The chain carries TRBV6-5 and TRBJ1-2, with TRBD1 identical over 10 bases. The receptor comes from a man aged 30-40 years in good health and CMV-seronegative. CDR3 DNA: TGTGCCAGCAGTTACCGGACAGGGGGCTATGGCTACACCTTC. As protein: CASSYRTGGYGYTF.